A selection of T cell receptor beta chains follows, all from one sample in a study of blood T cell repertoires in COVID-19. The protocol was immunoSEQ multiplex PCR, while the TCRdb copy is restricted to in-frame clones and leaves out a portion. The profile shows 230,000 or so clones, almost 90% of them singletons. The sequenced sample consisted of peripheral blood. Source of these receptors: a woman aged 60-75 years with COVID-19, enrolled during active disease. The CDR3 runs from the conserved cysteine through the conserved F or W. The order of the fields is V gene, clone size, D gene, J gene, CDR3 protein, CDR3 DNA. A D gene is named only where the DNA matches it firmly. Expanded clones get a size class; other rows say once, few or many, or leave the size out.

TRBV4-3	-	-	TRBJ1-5	CASSQDGGRGGIQHF	TGCGCCAGCAGCCAAGACGGAGGGAGGGGTGGTATCCAGCATTTT
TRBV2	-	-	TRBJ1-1	CASTTLGGPLLEAFF	TGTGCCAGCACCACACTAGGGGGACCCTTACTTGAAGCTTTCTTT
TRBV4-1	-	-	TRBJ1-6	CASSQLTLPNSPLHF	TGCGCCAGCAGCCAACTGACTCTGCCTAATTCACCCCTCCACTTT
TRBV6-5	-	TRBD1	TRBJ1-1	CASSLGTGGDTEAFF	TGTGCCAGCAGCCTCGGGACAGGAGGAGACACTGAAGCTTTCTTT
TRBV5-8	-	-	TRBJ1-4	CASTRRGGKLFF	TGTGCCAGCACGCGTCGGGGGGGGAAACTGTTTTTT
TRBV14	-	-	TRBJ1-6	CASSRWTDYNSPLHF	TGTGCCAGCAGCCGATGGACAGACTATAATTCACCCCTCCACTTT
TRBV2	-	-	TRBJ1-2	CASSEQVRGGYTF	TGTGCCAGCAGTGAACAAGTCCGCGGGGGCTACACCTTC
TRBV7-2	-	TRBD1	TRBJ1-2	CASSYATGGRGYTF	TGTGCCAGCAGCTACGCTACAGGGGGACGAGGCTACACCTTC
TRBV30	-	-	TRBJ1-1	CAWSHRLEAEAFF	TGTGCCTGGAGCCATAGACTGGAGGCTGAAGCTTTCTTT
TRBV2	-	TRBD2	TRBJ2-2	CASRGSGGTGTGELFF	TGTGCCAGCAGAGGAAGCGGGGGGACCGGCACCGGGGAGCTGTTTTTT
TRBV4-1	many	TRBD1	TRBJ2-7	CASSHLGQGASEQYF	TGCGCCAGCAGCCATTTGGGACAGGGCGCTAGCGAGCAGTACTTC
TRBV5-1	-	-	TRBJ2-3	CASSLAITDTQYF	TGCGCCAGCAGCTTAGCCATTACAGATACGCAGTATTTT
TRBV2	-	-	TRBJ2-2	CASSEGRGGLTGELFF	TGTGCCAGCAGTGAGGGGCGCGGCGGCTTAACCGGGGAGCTGTTTTTT
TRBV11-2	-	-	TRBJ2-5	CASSSWTLQETQYF	TGTGCCAGCAGCTCGTGGACATTACAAGAGACCCAGTACTTC
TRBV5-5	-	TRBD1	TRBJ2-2	CASRLGTALNTGELFF	TGTGCCAGTCGGCTCGGGACAGCTTTAAACACCGGGGAGCTGTTTTTT
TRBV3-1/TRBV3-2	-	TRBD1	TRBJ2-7	CASSRTGGNEQYF	TGTGCCAGCAGCCGTACAGGGGGCAACGAGCAGTACTTC
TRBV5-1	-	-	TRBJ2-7	CASSFGPGTYEQYF	-
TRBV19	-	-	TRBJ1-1	CASSPGTEAFF	TGTGCCAGTAGCCCCGGGACAGAAGCTTTCTTT
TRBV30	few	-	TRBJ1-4	CAWSRGLEEKLFF	TGTGCCTGGAGTCGAGGCCTAGAAGAAAAACTGTTTTTT
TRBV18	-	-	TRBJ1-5	CASSPARQSNQPQHF	TGTGCCAGCTCACCGGCTCGACAGAGCAATCAGCCCCAGCATTTT
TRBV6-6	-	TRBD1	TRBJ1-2	CASSPTGEYGYTF	TGTGCCAGCAGTCCGACAGGGGAATATGGCTACACCTTC
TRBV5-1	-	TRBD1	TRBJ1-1	CASTGTANTEAFF	TGCGCCAGCACCGGGACAGCCAACACTGAAGCTTTCTTT
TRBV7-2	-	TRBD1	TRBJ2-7	CASSPVGQGPYEQYF	TGTGCCAGCAGCCCGGTCGGACAGGGCCCCTACGAGCAGTACTTC
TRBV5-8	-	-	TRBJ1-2	CASSLLTGYGYTF	TGTGCCAGCAGCTTGTTGACGGGCTATGGCTACACCTTC
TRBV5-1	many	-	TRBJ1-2	CASSGSRGRGYGYTF	TGCGCCAGCAGCGGGTCGCGGGGGCGCGGCTATGGCTACACCTTC
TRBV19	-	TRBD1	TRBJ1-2	CASSVDRDYGYTF	TGTGCCAGTAGTGTTGACAGGGACTATGGCTACACCTTC
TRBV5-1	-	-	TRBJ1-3	CASSLATGTISGNTIYF	TGCGCCAGCAGCTTGGCCACAGGGACCATCTCTGGAAACACCATATATTTT
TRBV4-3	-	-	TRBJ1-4	CASSPSGGGTNEKLFF	TGCGCCAGCAGCCCATCTGGGGGGGGAACTAATGAAAAACTGTTTTTT
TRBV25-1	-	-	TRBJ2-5	CASSESGGETQYF	TGTGCCAGCAGTGAATCCGGCGGTGAGACCCAGTACTTC
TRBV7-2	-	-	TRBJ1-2	CASSIPRGTHGYTF	TGTGCCAGCAGCATCCCTCGGGGTACCCATGGCTACACCTTC
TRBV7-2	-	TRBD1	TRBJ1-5	CASSSMGTGNNQPQHF	TGTGCCAGCAGCTCCATGGGGACAGGAAATAATCAGCCCCAGCATTTT
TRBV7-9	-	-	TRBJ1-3	CASNPSLTGNTIYF	TGTGCCAGCAACCCCTCACTGACTGGAAACACCATATATTTT
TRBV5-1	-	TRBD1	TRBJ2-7	CASSVGQDYEQYF	TGCGCCAGCAGCGTCGGACAGGACTACGAGCAGTACTTC
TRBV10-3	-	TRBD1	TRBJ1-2	CAIRAGTGDYGYTF	TGTGCCATCAGGGCCGGGACAGGGGACTATGGCTACACCTTC
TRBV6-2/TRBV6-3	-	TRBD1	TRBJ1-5	CASSPIHRTGPTYQPQHF	TGTGCCAGCAGTCCAATACATAGGACAGGCCCAACCTATCAGCCCCAGCATTTT
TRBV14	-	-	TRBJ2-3	CASSQDLGHGTDTQYF	TGTGCCAGCAGCCAAGATTTGGGACATGGCACAGATACGCAGTATTTT
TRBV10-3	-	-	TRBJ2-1	CAISHPEAPYNEQFF	TGTGCCATCAGCCACCCCGAGGCGCCCTACAATGAGCAGTTCTTC
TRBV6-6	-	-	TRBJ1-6	CASSPSGQTNSPLHF	TGTGCCAGCAGTCCGTCTGGACAGACTAATTCACCCCTCCACTTT
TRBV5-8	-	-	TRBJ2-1	CASSFGQTTLYNEQFF	TGTGCCAGCAGCTTTGGACAGACGACCCTCTACAATGAGCAGTTCTTC
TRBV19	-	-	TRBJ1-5	CASKRQGSQPQHF	TGTGCCAGTAAACGGCAGGGCAGTCAGCCCCAGCATTTT
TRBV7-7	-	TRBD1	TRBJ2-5	CASSWGTGDAETQYF	TGTGCTAGCAGCTGGGGGACAGGGGATGCAGAGACCCAGTACTTC
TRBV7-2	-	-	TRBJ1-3	CASSVRSGAGVGNTIYF	TGTGCCAGCAGCGTTCGGTCCGGCGCGGGAGTGGGAAACACCATATATTTT
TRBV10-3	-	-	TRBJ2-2	CAIRANDYPMGAGELFF	TGTGCCATCAGGGCCAACGACTACCCGATGGGCGCCGGGGAGCTGTTTTTT
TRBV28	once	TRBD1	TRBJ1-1	CASSPGQSNTEAFF	TGTGCCAGCAGCCCGGGACAGAGTAACACTGAAGCTTTCTTT
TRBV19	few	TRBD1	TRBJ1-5	CATGGVAGGNQPQHF	TGTGCCACAGGGGGCGTGGCGGGGGGCAATCAGCCCCAGCATTTT
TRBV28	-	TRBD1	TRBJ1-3	CASRPGTGERSGNTIYF	TGTGCCAGCAGACCCGGGACAGGGGAACGTTCTGGAAACACCATATATTTT
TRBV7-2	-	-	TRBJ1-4	CASSLGQGRVGEKLFF	TGTGCCAGCAGCTTAGGCCAGGGTAGGGTCGGTGAAAAACTGTTTTTT
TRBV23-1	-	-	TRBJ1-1	CASSCLRGKGPPVNTEAFF	TGCGCCAGCAGTTGCCTCCGGGGGAAGGGACCGCCGGTGAACACTGAAGCTTTCTTT
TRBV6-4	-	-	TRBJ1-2	CASSDSGGYGYTF	TGTGCCAGCAGTGACTCAGGCGGGTATGGCTACACCTTC
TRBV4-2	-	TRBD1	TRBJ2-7	CASRIRVGQGNYEQYF	TGTGCCAGCAGGATAAGGGTCGGACAGGGAAACTACGAGCAGTACTTC
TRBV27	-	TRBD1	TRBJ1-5	CASSPDRGQPQHF	TGTGCCAGCAGCCCCGACAGGGGTCAGCCCCAGCATTTT
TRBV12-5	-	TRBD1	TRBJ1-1	CASGPAPGQGLNTEAFF	TGTGCTAGTGGTCCAGCTCCGGGACAGGGACTGAACACTGAAGCTTTCTTT
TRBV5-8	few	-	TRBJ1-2	CASSLDVYRDLYGYTF	TGTGCCAGCAGCTTGGACGTGTACCGCGATCTTTATGGCTACACCTTC
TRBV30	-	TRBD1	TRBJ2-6	CAYRDRGFSGANVLTF	TGTGCCTACCGGGACAGGGGTTTCTCTGGGGCCAACGTCCTGACTTTC